This passage covers 20 T cell receptor beta chains from one sample sequenced in a study of T cell repertoires in cytomegalovirus infection. What these receptors recognize is not known. TCRdb analysed the reads with MiXCR anew, one entry per CDR3 protein. The sample consists of about 220,000 distinct CDR3 sequences, about 39% of them appearing once. This specimen consisted of CD8+ T cells from cultured PBMCs, obtained from culture after CMV antigen stimulation. All receptors derive from a human donor in good health (CMV status not recorded). Some clones in this sample may be carry-over from other donors' samples.

This clonotype was counted a few times. V gene TRBV4-2 combines with J gene TRBJ2-1, with D hard to call. Germline V gene lookup returns CDR1 LGHNA and CDR2 YNFKEQ. Trimming pared 1 base from V and 4 bases from J, leaving 11 bases between. The CDR3 is made up of 15 amino acids. The CDR3 sequence is CASSQGLGGYNEQFF. The CDR3 nucleotides are TGTGCCAGCAGCCAAGGGTTGGGCGGTTACAATGAGCAGTTCTTC.

This clonotype occurred a few times. This sequence joins TRBV7-9 and TRBJ2-6; possible D gene TRBD2, 6 bases. From germline, CDR1 is SEHNR and CDR2 FQNEAQ (reference sequence). The CDR3 is made up of 17 amino acids. The V gene lost 3 bases and the J gene lost 1 base, with 13 bases spanning the gap. CDR3 nucleotide sequence: TGTGCCAGCAGCTTCGGGGAGGAAGTATCTGGGGCCAACGTCCTGACTTTC. Its translation is CASSFGEEVSGANVLTF.

This clonotype was detected a few times. The chain's CDR3 is CASTRGGAAYEQYF. Written as DNA, the CDR3 is TGTGCCAGCACCAGAGGGGGGGCCGCCTACGAGCAGTACTTC. V usage is TRBV6-1 and J usage is TRBJ2-7, with D possibly TRBD2 on 7 matching bases. Germline CDR1 MNHNS, CDR2 SASEGT. V was cut by 7 bases and J by 2 bases, with 15 bases left in between. This CDR3 is built from 14 residues.

Notes on this clonotype: At one end the junction does not follow the germline gene, possibly because of a read error. The chain is built from TRBV7-4 and TRBJ2-7; TRBD1 agrees at 7 bases. Germline V lookup: CDR1 SGHVT, CDR2 SQSDAQ. The CDR3 has 13 amino acids. The CDR3 region has the DNA TGTGCCAGCAGCCGGACAGGCTCCTACAAGCAGTACTTC. Translating it yields CASSRTGSYKQYF. Full variable domain (missing parts from reference TRBV7-4 and TRBJ2-7): GAGVSQSPRYKVAKRGRDVALRCDSISGHVTLYWYRQTLGQGSEVLTYSQSDAQRDKSGRPSGRFSAERPERSVSTLKIQRTEQGDSAVYLCASSRTGSYKQYFGPGTRLTVT.

The V and J genes are TRBV12-3 or TRBV12-4 and TRBJ1-1; maybe TRBD1 (5 bases). Trimming stripped 0 bases from V and 0 bases from J, with 14 bases between. The CDR3 is 17 amino acids. The CDR3 DNA follows: TGTGCCAGCAGTTTAGCGGGTGGCCGGGGCCTGAACACTGAAGCTTTCTTT. This gives the protein CASSLAGGRGLNTEAFF.

The J gene is TRBJ2-7, the V gene TRBV12-3 or TRBV12-4; 7 bases are shared with TRBD1. Trimming cost V 5 bases and J 6 bases; bases outside gene matches: 19. The CDR3 is 17 residues long. The CDR3 is CASSPATGTVFPGEQYF. CDR3 coding DNA: TGTGCCAGCAGTCCAGCAACCGGGACAGTTTTCCCAGGCGAGCAGTACTTC.

At least ten counts were recorded for this clonotype. The chain combines TRBV28 with TRBJ1-2; 8 nucleotides align to TRBD1. This CDR3 region has 16 residues. V trimming: 3 bases; J trimming: 3 bases; junction bases outside the gene matches: 9. The V gene's germline CDR1 is MDHEN and CDR2 SYDVKM. In DNA form, the CDR3 reads TGTGCCAGCAGTTTGCCCCGACGACAGGGGCACTATGGCTACACCTTC. It encodes CASSLPRRQGHYGYTF.

V and J are TRBV7-2 and TRBJ1-4, with D possibly matching TRBD1 (5 bases). Trimming removed 4 bases from V and 0 bases from J, with 9 bases in between. Germline V gene lookup returns CDR1 SGHTA and CDR2 FQGNSA. This CDR3 region has 15 residues. The CDR3 DNA sequence: TGTGCCAGCAGCTACACAGGACCAACTAATGAAAAACTGTTTTTT. Its protein is CASSYTGPTNEKLFF.

The rearrangement uses TRBV7-9 and TRBJ2-3, with D tentatively TRBD2 (5 bases). The germline gives CDR1 SEHNR, CDR2 FQNEAQ (reference sequence). Trimming cost V 4 bases and J 1 base, with 12 bases left between them. This CDR3 comprises 15 residues. CDR3 nucleotide sequence: TGTGCCAGCAGCTATCTGAGCGGAGGCACAGATACGCAGTATTTT. This encodes CASSYLSGGTDTQYF.

The chain joins TRBV7-9 to TRBJ1-6, with D unresolved. Germline V gene sequence: CDR1 SEHNR, CDR2 FQNEAQ (reference sequence). Trimming cost V 5 bases and J 4 bases, with 12 bases left between them. The CDR3 sequence is 15 residues long. The CDR3 here is CASSVGPLYNSPLHF. CDR3 DNA: TGTGCCAGCAGCGTCGGCCCGCTGTATAATTCACCCCTCCACTTT.

This clonotype was seen only a few times. The rearrangement links TRBV11-3 to TRBJ1-1; no clear D. Deletions cut 3 bases from V and 0 bases from J, with 5 bases between. Germline V gives CDR1 SGHNT, CDR2 YENEEA. The CDR3 is 13 amino acids. The CDR3: CASSLTMNTEAFF. The CDR3 DNA follows: TGTGCCAGCAGCTTGACTATGAACACTGAAGCTTTCTTT. Based on the CDR3 plus reference TRBV11-3 and TRBJ1-1, the full variable domain is EAGVVQSPRYKIIEKKQPVAFWCNPISGHNTLYWYLQNLGQGPELLIRYENEEAVDDSQLPKDRFSAERLKGVDSTLKIQPAELGDSAVYLCASSLTMNTEAFFGQGTRLTVV.

The CDR3: CASTHRTGAFF. For the CDR3, the DNA is TGTGCCAGCACCCATCGCACAGGGGCTTTCTTT. V and J are TRBV6-1 and TRBJ1-1; maybe TRBD1 (6 bases). The CDR3 runs 11 residues. The ends were cut back, 7 bases at V and 11 bases at J, with 14 bases in the middle. CDR1 is MNHNS, CDR2 SASEGT, per germline.

This clonotype was seen more than once but under ten times. CDR3 in amino acids: CASSSGRRQETQYF. DNA of the CDR3: TGTGCCAGCAGTTCTGGACGGCGACAAGAGACCCAGTACTTC. The chain couples TRBV12-3 or TRBV12-4 to TRBJ2-5; D gene ambiguous. With 4 bases removed from V and 2 bases from J, the gap between germline ends came to 11 bases. The CDR3 has 14 amino acids.

The gene calls are TRBV19 and TRBJ1-5; D not resolved. V lost 3 bases and J 0 bases, leaving 12 bases between the germline ends. The CDR3 spans 16 residues. The germline CDR1 and CDR2 sequences are LNHDA and SQIVND (reference sequence). The CDR3 DNA reads TGTGCCAGTAGTATGGGAGCACTTCCTAGCAATCAGCCCCAGCATTTT. Protein: CASSMGALPSNQPQHF.

Regarding this clonotype: One end of the junction is discordant with germline, which a read error may explain. The rearrangement uses TRBV12-5 and TRBJ2-7; perhaps TRBD1 as D (5 bases). The CDR3 is 14 amino acids. CDR1 LGHNT and CDR2 FRNRAP come from the germline V gene. Here the CDR3 DNA reads TGTGCTAGTGGCGACCCGACAGCATCCTACGTGCAGTACTTC. Encoded protein: CASGDPTASYVQYF.

J is TRBJ1-2 and V is TRBV28; tentative D call: TRBD1 (5 bases). Trimming removed 5 bases at V and 4 bases at J, with 11 bases between. Germline CDR1 and CDR2: MDHEN and SYDVKM. This CDR3 has 13 residues. The CDR3 region is CASSGSTVYGYTF. The CDR3 nucleotides are TGTGCCAGCAGTGGATCGACAGTCTATGGCTACACCTTC.

The V call is TRBV6-6, the J call TRBJ2-2; 8 bases align to TRBD1. Germline loops: CDR1 MNHNY, CDR2 SVGAGI (reference sequence). This CDR3 has 13 amino acids. Trimming took 6 bases from V and 7 from J; bases not matched to a gene: 4. Written as DNA, the CDR3 is TGTGCCAGCAGCCAGGGGGCAGGCGGGGAGCTGTTTTTT. The encoded protein is CASSQGAGGELFF.

This clonotype appeared a few times. The V and J genes are TRBV7-2 and TRBJ2-1; D is perhaps TRBD1 or TRBD2 (5 bases each). The CDR3 sequence is 14 residues long. Germline values: CDR1 SGHTA, CDR2 FQGNSA. Trimming removed 0 bases at V and 8 bases at J, with 11 bases between. The DNA of the CDR3 is TGTGCCAGCAGCTTAGCGGGGGTCGGGGATGAGCAGTTCTTC. It is translated as CASSLAGVGDEQFF. Combining the CDR3 with reference TRBV7-2 and TRBJ2-1 gives the whole variable domain GAGVSQSPSNKVTEKGKDVELRCDPISGHTALYWYRQSLGQGLEFLIYFQGNSAPDKSGLPSDRFSAERTGGSVSTLTIQRTQQEDSAVYLCASSLAGVGDEQFFGPGTRLTVL.

This clonotype was seen ten or more times. This sequence joins TRBV7-2 and TRBJ1-3; TRBD1 aligns across 7 bases. With 3 bases clipped from V and 0 bases from J, the junction kept 2 bases outside the gene matches. Germline V gene sequence: CDR1 SGHTA, CDR2 FQGNSA. This CDR3 is 15 amino acids long. The CDR3 sequence is CASSFGQASGNTIYF. The CDR3 DNA is TGTGCCAGCAGCTTCGGACAGGCCTCTGGAAACACCATATATTTT.

The V gene is TRBV27, the J gene TRBJ2-3, with 9 positions matching TRBD1. Per germline, CDR1 MNHEY and CDR2 SMNVEV (reference sequence). With V trimmed by 7 bases and J by 3 bases, 20 bases remained unmatched. The CDR3 has 19 residues. The CDR3 bases are TGTGCCAGCATCAAACGTCCCCCCTCAGGACAGGGGAAGACAGATACGCAGTATTTT. It codes for CASIKRPPSGQGKTDTQYF.